This T cell receptor beta chain emerged from a study of T cell clusters in autoimmune cytopenias. Multiplex touch-down PCR amplified TRB using TRB-A and TRB-B pools in one tube. TCRdb reworked the multiplex PCR reads into one entry per CDR3 protein, no DNA. The sample data list roughly 10,000 distinct CDR3 sequences. CDR1 LNHDA and CDR2 SQIVND come from the germline V gene (reference sequence). The CDR3 sequence is 14 residues long. TRB was amplified from roughly 270 ng of peripheral blood genomic DNA per sample. The data also belong to a second study, concerning T cell repertoires in aging, cancer and after chemotherapy.

Sequences were obtained from peripheral blood. This TCR was recovered from a human donor in good health. The V gene is TRBV19, the J gene TRBJ1-5; TCRdb returns TRBD1, unconfirmable since there is no DNA. The CDR3 protein is CASSPLPPKQPQHF.